These T cell receptor beta chains were read from a single sample in a study of T cells in localized non-small cell lung cancer. Some clones are missing from TCRdb's copy, which holds only in-frame ones; the method was immunoSEQ multiplex PCR. The sample records 1,500 or so clones, approximately 30% being singletons. The sample consisted of normal lung tissue next to the tumor, taken before any cancer treatment. The receptors here all came from a man aged 35 to 70 with stage II squamous cell lung carcinoma. Both conserved end residues are part of each CDR3. A D gene is named only where the DNA matches it firmly. Rows give clone size only sometimes, using once, few, many, or a class for an expanded clone.

v_gene	j_gene	d_gene	abundance	CDR3nt	CDR3aa
TRBV9	TRBJ1-6	NA	NA	TGTGCCAGCAGGAGATATAATTCACCCCTCCACTTT	CASRRYNSPLHF
TRBV11-3	TRBJ2-7	TRBD1	few	TGTGCCAGCAGCCCAACAGGGGCCGGATCCTACGAGCAGTACTTC	CASSPTGAGSYEQYF
TRBV5-1	TRBJ2-7	TRBD2	NA	TGCGCCAGCAGCCCGGGGACTAGGACCCCCTACGAGCAGTACTTC	CASSPGTRTPYEQYF
TRBV5-1	TRBJ1-6	TRBD1	NA	TGCGCCAGTGGGGAAGGGGGCCCGAAGTTGGCACCCCTCCACTTT	CASGEGGPKLAPLHF
TRBV9	TRBJ2-1	TRBD2	few	TGTGCCAGCAGCGCGCATGGCGGGGGGCTTGACAATGAGCAGTTCTTC	CASSAHGGGLDNEQFF
TRBV30	TRBJ1-5	NA	NA	TGTGCCTGGAGTCCACGGGGACTTCAGCCCCAGCATTTT	CAWSPRGLQPQHF
TRBV30	TRBJ1-2	NA	NA	TGTGCCTGGAGTGAAAACTATGGCTACACCTTC	CAWSENYGYTF
TRBV11-3	TRBJ2-7	TRBD2	medium-sized	TGTGCCAGCAGTTACCCCGGGACTAGCGGCCTCCCCTACGAGCAGTACTTC	CASSYPGTSGLPYEQYF
TRBV29-1	TRBJ2-7	NA	NA	TGCAGCGTTGAAAGGGGAGGTCAGGGGCCCCGCGAGCAGTACTTC	CSVERGGQGPREQYF
TRBV5-1	TRBJ2-7	TRBD2	once	TGCGCCAGCAGCCCTACTAGCGGGAGAGGAAACGAGCAGTACTTC	CASSPTSGRGNEQYF
TRBV19	TRBJ1-6	NA	NA	TGTGCCAGTAGTACGACTGGATATAATTCACCCCTCCACTTT	CASSTTGYNSPLHF
TRBV11-3	TRBJ2-3	NA	few	TGTGCCAGCAGCTCCGGGGAGCGGACTCTTACAGATACGCAGTATTTT	CASSSGERTLTDTQYF
TRBV9	TRBJ1-1	NA	large	TGTGCCAGCGGTCCGGAAATGGGCACTGAAGCTTTCTTT	CASGPEMGTEAFF
TRBV11-3	TRBJ1-1	NA	few	TGTGCCAGCAGCTTATGGGGCATGAACACTGAAGCTTTCTTT	CASSLWGMNTEAFF
TRBV14	TRBJ1-6	NA	NA	TGTGCCAGCAGCCAAGAGAGAAGGGGATCACCCCTCCACTTT	CASSQERRGSPLHF
TRBV9	TRBJ1-1	NA	few	TGTGCCAGCAGCGCCCGGACAGACATGAACACTGAAGCTTTCTTT	CASSARTDMNTEAFF
TRBV5-1	TRBJ2-7	NA	few	TGCGCCAGCAGCCCCGGTGTCTCGGGATACGAGCAGTACTTC	CASSPGVSGYEQYF
TRBV6-8	TRBJ2-5	NA	NA	TGTGCCAGCAGTTCACCGGGGGCGGAGACCCAGTACTTC	CASSSPGAETQYF
TRBV1	TRBJ2-2	NA	few	TGCGCCAGCAGCCAAGGGGGACTAGCGGGAGGCCCTATCTACACCGGGGAGCTGTTTTTT	CASSQGGLAGGPIYTGELFF
TRBV11-3	TRBJ2-5	NA	few	TGTGCCAGCAGCGCACCGGGACGCCGGGAGACCCAGTACTTC	CASSAPGRRETQYF
TRBV28	TRBJ1-4	TRBD1	NA	TGTGCCAGCAGTTTTTTACCTCGACAGGGGGATGAAAAACTGTTTTTT	CASSFLPRQGDEKLFF
TRBV6-8	TRBJ2-7	NA	few	TGTGCCAGCAGTTACGGGGTTGGGGCCCTCGAGCAGTACTTC	CASSYGVGALEQYF